This T cell receptor beta chain is drawn from a study of post-analysis software for immune sequencing data. For the study at large: Courses of disease covered relapsing-remitting, secondary progressive and progressive-relapsing multiple sclerosis.

Unique molecular identifiers were carried by the TCR beta cDNA libraries. It was from roughly 1.1 to 9.2 million T cells that 530,000 or so cDNA molecules came. TCRdb called the PCR reads again in MiXCR, with one record for every CDR3 protein. The data contain around 500,000 distinct CDR3 sequences, approximately 31% of them singletons. Broader study findings: Multiple sclerosis patients had significantly lower normalized Chao1 diversity than controls. Samples from one preparation batch, clustered by F measure, grouped strongly together. With TRBV5-6, TRBV5-1 and TRBV20-1 included, 4 to 6 TRBV segments were more frequent in patients than in controls.

Germline CDR1 SGHAT, CDR2 FQNNGV. The CDR3 consists of 13 residues. V was shortened by 7 bases and J by 0 bases, with 9 bases between the two germline ends. As concerns this clonotype: No antigen is known for it.

This rearrangement joins TRBV11-2 to TRBJ1-1; D remains unclear. The sequence came from a girl aged 2-17 years with multiple sclerosis. The sample consisted of blood. As DNA, the CDR3 is TGTGCCAGCACCGAACACCTGAACACTGAAGCTTTCTTT. Amino acid sequence: CASTEHLNTEAFF.